This TCR beta chain originates from a study of T cells in Graves' hyperthyroidism and ophthalmopathy (dated by TCRdb to the late 2010s). As for the study more broadly: Peripheral blood samples were taken at the time of initial diagnosis, prior to any treatment. To identify TCR V-J signatures that set the groups apart, the researchers used a discovery cohort of 95 to 100 patients, made up of about 44 with Graves' ophthalmopathy and 55 to 65 with stable Graves' hyperthyroidism. Whether ophthalmopathy could be predicted prospectively was tested in an independent validation cohort made up of roughly 19 hyperthyroidism patients plus 17 patients who later progressed to ophthalmopathy. The 100 discovery patients were divided at random into training and test sets in a 7:3 ratio. In several Graves' hyperthyroidism patients, the study also compared T-cell repertoires from thyroid tissue with T-cell repertoires from blood. After blood sampling, hyperthyroidism patients were treated with methimazole at a starting dose of 30 mg daily, and ophthalmopathy patients were treated with high-dose intravenous methylprednisolone. The paper describes TCR Vbeta CDR3 sequencing of around 140 peripheral blood samples, made up of 43 ophthalmopathy patients, 70 to 75 hyperthyroidism patients and about 17 progressor patients.

This clonotype was detected ten times or more. Its antigen remains undetermined. No much larger clone exists at a distance of one base, and base qualities are not known. The TCR beta CDR3 regions were amplified from RNA transcripts. The TCR CDR3 was subjected to a first round of RT-PCR using the HTBI primer set and the Qiagen OneStep RT-PCR kit. Libraries were constructed in a second round of multiplex PCR, after which size selection and purification were carried out. Libraries were sequenced paired-end with 100 bp reads on an Illumina HiSeq2000. Processing in the source paper ran as follows. SOAPnuke was used to process the raw data, with reads discarded if the reads contained adapters or uncalled bases, had a mean Phred below 15, or lacked an exact constant-primer or identifier match. High-quality paired reads were merged with COPE v1.2.5, and unique nucleotide sequences were defined as clonotypes. MiTCR v1.1 was used to align the clonotypes against IMGT TRBV, TRBD and TRBJ reference segments. The analysis was restricted to V-J combinations with a frequency above 0.0001, which together covered 99% to 99.2% of the repertoires. The TCS score was defined as the ratio of F50 (clonal expansion) to E x V (chaos), calculated using BLOSUM62-based TCRdist between CDR3 peptides within each V-J. Welch's t-statistics and random forest reduced 500 to 550 V-J features to roughly 13, which were used in a naive Bayes classifier (R e1071). The public reads were reprocessed in TCRdb via fastp at Q25 and MiXCR, keeping in-frame beta chains. A single entry per CDR3 protein holds the most common genes and DNA from its merged rows. The authors' filters were not applied to this entry. The sample data list under 700,000 distinct CDR3 sequences, and over 15% of these were observed just once. 18% of the sample comes from the top ten.

Graves' hyperthyroidism was defined as stable when no progression to ophthalmopathy occurred over 18 months of follow-up. The hyperthyroidism patients were between 18 and 65 years old and newly diagnosed, with a disease duration of less than 2 months. Patients with uncontrolled infections, other autoimmune diseases, pregnancy or lactation were excluded. Diagnoses were based on clinical symptoms, serum thyroxine and TRAb, thyroid ultrasound and orbital computed tomography. PBMCs were isolated from approximately 10 ml of fresh peripheral blood by Ficoll-Paque density gradient centrifugation. Total RNA was extracted using Trizol reagent, and RNA quality was assessed on an Agilent 2100 Bioanalyzer. V gives up 6 bases and J gives up 3 bases, and the segment between their germline ends measures 3 bases. There are 10 amino acids in the CDR3, from cysteine to phenylalanine inclusive. The entry retains the CDR3 DNA only, 30 bases that are in frame from base 1. The germline V gene (reference sequence) yields DFQATT for CDR1 and SNEGSKA for CDR2.

The study at large found these results: Sample size was not statistically predetermined, and investigators were not blinded to group allocation. During validation, the model predicted progression to ophthalmopathy a median of approximately six months ahead of onset, with almost 71% sensitivity and more than 72% specificity. Ophthalmopathy was separated from stable hyperthyroidism by a 13 V-J signature model, with approximately 89% sensitivity and about 84% specificity obtained in cross-validation and 80%/75% obtained in testing. Most expanded thyroid clonotypes (frequency above 0.001) were also detected in blood, a finding suggesting that blood repertoires may reflect thyroid immune responses.

Specimen: blood. The sequence is built from TRBV20-1 and TRBJ2-1, with no confident D gene call. The TCR originated in a woman aged 18-29 years with Graves' hyperthyroidism. The nucleotide sequence is TGCAGTGCCCGCTACAATGAGCAGTTCTTC. Its translation reads: CSARYNEQFF.